At least ten counts were recorded for the clone carrying this TCR beta chain. Antigen specificity is unknown. There were at least 5 micrograms of total RNA extracted from every sample. The sample comes from a study of blood T cells in healthy people across ages. The CDR3 sequence is 12 residues long. CDR1 DFQATT and CDR2 SNEGSKA come from the germline V gene (reference sequence). The V and J ends lost 3 bases and 3 bases respectively, with 6 bases between them. Primed by a sample-barcoded 5' primer and a J-beta primer mix, a second PCR proceeded for about 7 to 11 cycles. TCRdb ran MiXCR on the 5' RACE reads and lists one entry per CDR3 protein. The profile shows 730,000 or so distinct CDR3 sequences, approximately 40% of them singletons. Findings of the study overall: The recorded TCR beta diversity per million T cells decreased in a roughly linear manner with age. Both naive CD4+ cell counts and diversity were greater in long-lived donors than in aged donors.

The sequence was obtained from a man older than 75 in good health. The chain joins TRBV20-1 to TRBJ1-5; the D is unclear. Sequenced: blood. The CDR3 reads CSARGDNQPQHF. The CDR3 DNA follows: TGCAGTGCTAGGGGAGACAATCAGCCCCAGCATTTT.